Listed below are T cell receptor beta chains from one sample, sequenced in a study of chemoradiotherapy in HPV16-positive cancers. Profiled with immunoSEQ multiplex PCR; TCRdb holds only in-frame clones, not every one. In the table there are about 10,000 clones, roughly two thirds of which are singletons. Sampling took place from a patient who underwent chemoradiotherapy. These receptors were obtained from a human donor with HPV-associated anogenital cancer. Both conserved end residues are part of each CDR3. D genes are given only for firm matches. For some rows the clone size is stated as once, few or many, or as a class when expanded; others skip it.

j_gene	abundance	len	v_gene	d_gene	CDR3aa	CDR3nt
TRBJ1-2	NA	13	TRBV5-1	NA	CASSLEPMGGYTF	TGCGCCAGCAGCTTGGAGCCGATGGGGGGCTACACCTTC
TRBJ1-3	NA	15	TRBV5-6	NA	CASSLTGSPGNTIYF	TGTGCCAGCAGCTTGACAGGGTCTCCTGGAAACACCATATATTTT
TRBJ1-5	NA	15	TRBV7-8	TRBD1	CASSSTGNSNQPQHF	TGTGCCAGCAGCTCGACAGGGAATAGCAATCAGCCCCAGCATTTT
TRBJ2-5	NA	17	TRBV4-1	TRBD2	CASSQPQGGGAIQTQYF	TGCGCCAGCAGCCAACCCCAAGGCGGGGGGGCCATCCAGACCCAGTACTTC
TRBJ2-4	NA	14	TRBV5-4	NA	CASSLGEVQNIQYF	TGTGCCAGCAGCTTGGGAGAAGTTCAAAACATTCAGTACTTC
TRBJ2-3	NA	14	TRBV7-9	TRBD2	CASTSGGLTDTQYF	TGTGCCTCCACTAGCGGGGGGCTCACAGATACGCAGTATTTT
TRBJ1-5	few	13	TRBV30	NA	CAWSQGSNQPQHF	TGTGCCTGGAGTCAAGGGTCGAATCAGCCCCAGCATTTT
TRBJ2-7	NA	14	TRBV5-8	NA	CASSLDMTTYEQYF	TGTGCCAGCAGCTTGGATATGACAACCTACGAGCAGTACTTC
TRBJ2-7	NA	13	TRBV7-9	NA	CASSPTVSYEQYF	TGTGCCAGCAGCCCGACGGTAAGCTACGAGCAGTACTTC
TRBJ1-4	NA	14	TRBV2	NA	CASSDWLSNEKLFF	TGTGCCAGCAGTGATTGGTTAAGTAATGAAAAACTGTTTTTT
TRBJ2-7	NA	16	TRBV19	NA	CASSIKRTGDPYEQYF	TGTGCCAGTAGTATTAAGCGGACCGGCGACCCCTACGAGCAGTACTTC
TRBJ1-1	few	18	TRBV4-1	TRBD1	CASSQEWDRLTMNTEAFF	TGCGCCAGCAGCCAAGAATGGGACAGGTTAACTATGAACACTGAAGCTTTCTTT
TRBJ2-5	few	14	TRBV12-5	TRBD1	CASGQRTGRETQYF	TGTGCTAGTGGTCAAAGGACAGGGCGAGAGACCCAGTACTTC
TRBJ1-2	NA	13	TRBV6-4	TRBD1	CASSRQGLSGYTF	TGTGCCAGCAGTCGACAGGGGCTTAGTGGCTACACCTTC
TRBJ2-2	NA	14	TRBV15	NA	CATSRAGDTGELFF	TGTGCCACCAGCAGAGCAGGGGACACCGGGGAGCTGTTTTTT
TRBJ2-3	NA	17	TRBV5-4	NA	CASSLAFGGPSTDTQYF	TGTGCCAGCAGCTTGGCGTTCGGGGGGCCTAGCACAGATACGCAGTATTTT
TRBJ2-7	NA	13	TRBV9	TRBD1	CAIQGADSYEQYF	TGTGCCATACAGGGGGCCGACTCCTACGAGCAGTACTTC
TRBJ2-5	NA	16	TRBV4-2	TRBD2	CASSQGVSLAGETQYF	TGTGCCAGCAGCCAAGGAGTTTCCCTAGCGGGCGAGACCCAGTACTTC
TRBJ1-5	NA	16	TRBV7-8	TRBD1	CASSRGQDYSNQPQHF	TGTGCCAGCAGCCGGGGACAGGACTATAGCAATCAGCCCCAGCATTTT
TRBJ2-5	NA	14	TRBV5-6	NA	CASSLSRDEETQYF	TGTGCCAGCAGCTTGTCGAGGGACGAAGAGACCCAGTACTTC
TRBJ1-4	NA	14	TRBV25-1	NA	CATRQGSTNEKLFF	TGTGCCACCAGGCAGGGGTCCACTAATGAAAAACTGTTTTTT
TRBJ1-5	NA	15	TRBV6-5	TRBD1	CASSYPRQGYQPQHF	TGTGCCAGCAGTTACCCTAGACAGGGGTATCAGCCCCAGCATTTT
TRBJ1-1	NA	14	TRBV27	TRBD1	CASSSRTGNTEAFF	TGTGCCAGCAGTTCTAGGACAGGAAACACTGAAGCTTTCTTT
TRBJ1-6	NA	13	TRBV30	NA	CAWSFQNNSPLHF	TGTGCCTGGAGCTTCCAGAATAATTCACCCCTCCACTTT
TRBJ2-1	NA	14	TRBV9	TRBD2	CASRLAGRYNEQFF	TGTGCCAGCAGGCTAGCGGGGCGGTACAATGAGCAGTTCTTC
TRBJ1-3	NA	18	TRBV5-6	NA	CASSFGQGPYPGGNTIYF	TGTGCCAGCAGCTTTGGGCAGGGACCCTATCCGGGTGGAAACACCATATATTTT
TRBJ2-2	few	14	TRBV5-4	NA	CASSPDFGPRELFF	TGTGCCAGCAGCCCCGACTTTGGGCCCCGGGAGCTGTTTTTT
TRBJ2-3	NA	18	TRBV4-1	TRBD1	CASSRGQGRISSTDTQYF	TGCGCCAGCAGCCGTGGACAGGGGAGAATCTCTAGCACAGATACGCAGTATTTT
TRBJ2-2	NA	12	TRBV6-6	NA	CASRQITGELFF	TGTGCCAGCAGACAGATCACCGGGGAGCTGTTTTTT
TRBJ2-2	NA	17	TRBV9	TRBD2	CASSPRTSGGAAGELFF	TGTGCCAGCAGCCCCAGGACTAGCGGGGGGGCGGCCGGGGAGCTGTTTTTT
TRBJ2-2	few	14	TRBV25-1	NA	CASTGAPNTGELFF	TGTGCCAGCACAGGGGCGCCAAACACCGGGGAGCTGTTTTTT
TRBJ2-1	NA	13	TRBV2	NA	CASSGLAFNEQFF	TGTGCCAGCAGTGGGCTAGCTTTCAATGAGCAGTTCTTC
TRBJ1-5	once	15	TRBV28	TRBD1	CASSPDRVGAQPQHF	TGTGCCAGCAGTCCAGACAGGGTAGGGGCTCAGCCCCAGCATTTT
TRBJ1-6	NA	12	TRBV30	NA	CAWSSNYSPLHF	TGTGCCTGGAGTAGTAACTATTCACCCCTCCACTTT
TRBJ2-1	NA	15	TRBV6-4	TRBD2	CASSDGLAGGNEQFF	TGTGCCAGCAGTGACGGGCTAGCGGGGGGCAATGAGCAGTTCTTC
TRBJ2-5	NA	17	TRBV5-1	TRBD2	CASSLSGASGSQETQYF	TGCGCCAGCAGCTTGAGTGGGGCTAGCGGGAGCCAAGAGACCCAGTACTTC